The 20 T cell receptor beta chains listed next were all sequenced from one sample in a study of shared T cell receptors in the human thymus. The repertoire was sequenced with immunoSEQ multiplex PCR; TCRdb's copy has only in-frame clones and lacks some. This table has approximately 730,000 clones, around 85% appearing once. The same sample was also studied in work on human thymus T cells.

Input material: thymocytes. The receptors stem from a girl less than two years old with a congenital heart defect.

The chain carries TRBV29-1 and TRBJ2-3, with 7 nucleotides matching TRBD2. This CDR3 is 16 amino acids long. Germline assignment: CDR1 SQVTM and CDR2 ANQGSEA. The V gene end was trimmed by 6 bases and the J gene end by 1 base; junction bases not matched to a gene: 13. This CDR3 reads CSVRGRASRGTDTQYF. CDR3 coding DNA: TGCAGCGTGCGGGGGAGGGCCTCGAGGGGCACAGATACGCAGTATTTT.

This clone was seen only a few times. This rearrangement joins TRBV27 to TRBJ1-3; D unclear. Trimming removed 0 bases from V and 2 bases from J, with 11 bases in between. Germline V gene sequence: CDR1 MNHEY, CDR2 SMNVEV (reference sequence). This CDR3 contains 16 residues. The CDR3 nucleotides read TGTGCCAGCAGTTTATCGCCTGCGGGAGCTGGAAACACCATATATTTT. The encoded protein is CASSLSPAGAGNTIYF.

The rearrangement joins TRBV4-3 to TRBJ1-2; TRBD1 matches at 7 bases. The CDR3 has 16 amino acids. Germline CDR1 reads LGHNA; CDR2 reads YSLEER. V dropped 0 bases and J dropped 4; count of bases not matched to a gene: 8. CDR3: CASSQEPSGQRYGYTF. CDR3 coding DNA: TGCGCCAGCAGCCAAGAGCCCTCGGGACAGCGCTATGGCTACACCTTC.

The chain carries TRBV9 and TRBJ2-5; 7 bases agree with TRBD2. This CDR3 comprises 15 residues. In germline, CDR1 is SGDLS, CDR2 YYNGEE. After removal of 1 base from V and 2 bases from J, the junction contained 5 bases not matched to a gene. CDR3 nucleotide sequence: TGTGCCAGCAGCGTAATGAGCGGGGCTCAAGAGACCCAGTACTTC. Protein sequence: CASSVMSGAQETQYF.

V usage is TRBV7-9 and J usage is TRBJ2-7, with TRBD2 identical over 7 bases. This CDR3 comprises 12 residues. Unmatched junction bases numbered 9, after V lost 11 bases and J lost 5 bases. CDR1 and CDR2 (germline): SEHNR, FQNEAQ (reference sequence). The CDR3 loop reads CAGGGGADEQYF. The CDR3 nucleotides read TGTGCCGGTGGGGGAGGGGCCGACGAGCAGTACTTC.

The chain couples TRBV6-5 to TRBJ2-7; TRBD1 matches 9 bases. Germline CDR1 is MNHEY and CDR2 is SVGAGI. After removal of 5 bases from V and 7 bases from J, the junction contained 12 bases not matched to a gene. This CDR3 contains 15 residues. DNA of the CDR3: TGTGCCAGCAGTCAGGCCGGGACAGGGTCTAGGGAGCAGTACTTC. Protein: CASSQAGTGSREQYF.

The rearrangement uses TRBV5-1 and TRBJ2-4, with a tentative D call TRBD1 (6 bases). Trimming took 2 bases from V and 3 from J, leaving 27 bases between them. The CDR3 loop spans 20 amino acids. Germline values: CDR1 SGHRS, CDR2 YFSETQ. CDR3 bases: TGCGCCAGCAGCTTTTCTCCCGGACAGCCCATCCAGTCGGTCAAAAACATTCAGTACTTC. Translating gives CASSFSPGQPIQSVKNIQYF.

This chain joins TRBV6-5 and TRBJ1-2, with 9 bases that match TRBD1. Germline V lookup: CDR1 MNHEY, CDR2 SVGAGI. The CDR3 has 14 amino acids. The V segment lost 5 bases and the J segment 0 bases; nucleotides outside the gene matches: 1. CDR3 region: CASSHRGPNYGYTF. The DNA of the CDR3 is TGTGCCAGCAGTCACAGGGGGCCTAACTATGGCTACACCTTC.

The V gene is TRBV20-1, the J gene TRBJ1-1; TRBD1 might be the D (5 bases). The CDR3 is made up of 11 amino acids. Germline V gene data show CDR1 as DFQATT and CDR2 as SNEGSKA (reference sequence). V lost 3 bases and J 5 bases, leaving 7 bases between the germline ends. The CDR3 protein is CSASKGTEAFF. The CDR3 DNA is TGCAGTGCTAGTAAGGGGACTGAAGCTTTCTTT.

The chain links TRBV5-1 to TRBJ1-1; maybe TRBD1 (5 bases). From germline, CDR1 is SGHRS and CDR2 YFSETQ. CDR3 length: 15 amino acids. V lost 0 bases to trimming and J lost 4 bases, with 13 bases between them. The CDR3 here is CASSLAIAGGTEAFF. The DNA for the CDR3 is TGCGCCAGCAGCTTGGCCATTGCGGGGGGCACTGAAGCTTTCTTT. The whole variable domain, filled in from reference TRBV5-1 and TRBJ1-1, reads KAGVTQTPRYLIKTRGQQVTLSCSPISGHRSVSWYQQTPGQGLQFLFEYFSETQRNKGNFPGRFSGRQFSNSRSEMNVSTLELGDSALYLCASSLAIAGGTEAFFGQGTRLTVV.

This chain joins TRBV5-5 and TRBJ1-6; 8 positions agree with TRBD1. The CDR3 sequence is 17 residues long. Germline assignment: CDR1 SGHKS and CDR2 YYEKEE (reference sequence). The trim removed 1 base at V and 6 bases at J, leaving 9 bases unmatched. The CDR3 reads CASSLSPPGQVNSPLHF. In nucleotides, the CDR3 is TGTGCCAGCAGCTTGTCGCCACCGGGACAGGTTAATTCACCCCTCCACTTT. Supplemented by reference TRBV5-5 and TRBJ1-6, the full variable domain reads DAGVTQSPTHLIKTRGQQVTLRCSPISGHKSVSWYQQVLGQGPQFIFQYYEKEERGRGNFPDRFSARQFPNYSSELNVNALLLGDSALYLCASSLSPPGQVNSPLHFGNGTRLTVT.

The rearrangement joins TRBV28 to TRBJ1-6; D is ambiguous. With 5 bases removed from V and 7 bases from J, the gap between germline ends came to 12 bases. The CDR3 has 14 amino acids. Per the germline V gene, CDR1 is MDHEN and CDR2 is SYDVKM. The CDR3 nucleotides are TGTGCCAGCAGTCGTGAAGCAAGAAATTCACCCCTCCACTTT. Amino acid sequence: CASSREARNSPLHF.

V and J are TRBV28 and TRBJ1-1; 7 bases are shared with TRBD1. This CDR3 is 14 amino acids long. From germline, CDR1 is MDHEN and CDR2 SYDVKM. The V and J ends lost 5 bases and 1 base, in that order; junction bases with no gene match: 4. In DNA, the CDR3 is TGTGCCAGCAGTAAACGGACAGGGAACACTGAAGCTTTCTTT. It specifies CASSKRTGNTEAFF.

On this clone: In the same sample, other DNA sequences code for this CDR3. The V gene is TRBV9, the J gene TRBJ2-7; tentative D call: TRBD2 (5 bases). Trimming shortened V by 3 bases and J by 3 bases, and 13 bases separated the two germline ends. The CDR3 is made up of 14 amino acids. Looked up from germline, CDR1 is SGDLS and CDR2 is YYNGEE. This chain's CDR3 is CASSGGTTSYEQYF. DNA of the CDR3: TGTGCCAGCAGCGGTGGCACAACTAGCTACGAGCAGTACTTC.

V usage is TRBV28 and J usage is TRBJ1-2; D remains ambiguous. The CDR3 covers 17 residues. From germline, CDR1 is MDHEN and CDR2 SYDVKM. V was shortened by 3 bases and J by 7 bases, with 24 bases between the two germline ends. The CDR3 region is CASSFFRNPGTTGGYTF. CDR3 coding DNA: TGTGCCAGCAGTTTCTTCCGAAATCCCGGTACCACCGGTGGCTACACCTTC.

This chain uses TRBV19 with TRBJ1-1; D is uncertain. Germline V gene sequence: CDR1 LNHDA, CDR2 SQIVND (reference sequence). V was cut by 3 bases and J by 4 bases, with 27 bases left in between. The CDR3 has 19 amino acids. CDR3 sequence reads: CASSILIQSHTERSTEAFF. In nucleotides, the CDR3 is TGTGCCAGTAGTATTTTAATTCAGTCCCATACCGAGAGGTCCACTGAAGCTTTCTTT.

V and J are TRBV28 and TRBJ2-1, with 8 nucleotides matching TRBD1. Germline assignment: CDR1 MDHEN and CDR2 SYDVKM. Trimming took 3 bases from V and 4 from J; bases not matched to a gene: 5. This CDR3 spans 15 amino acids. The chain's CDR3 is CASSFTGGFYNEQFF. CDR3 nucleotides: TGTGCCAGCAGTTTCACAGGGGGGTTTTACAATGAGCAGTTCTTC.

V usage is TRBV28 and J usage is TRBJ1-2; tentative D call: TRBD1 (6 bases). In germline, CDR1 is MDHEN, CDR2 SYDVKM. Trimming shortened V by 6 bases and J by 2 bases, and 13 bases separated the two germline ends. CDR3 size: 14 residues. The CDR3 reads CASSPITGNYGYTF. CDR3 nucleotides: TGTGCCAGCAGCCCCATCACAGGGAACTATGGCTACACCTTC.

This clone was observed a handful of times. A read error may account for a junction end that differs from germline. V and J are TRBV28 and TRBJ1-6; weak D call: TRBD1 (6 bases). The germline gives CDR1 MDHEN, CDR2 SYDVKM. CDR3 length equals 11 residues. CDR3 in DNA: TGTGCCAGCACTCACGGACAGTCCGCCTACTTT. Encoded protein: CASTHGQSAYF. The full variable domain, with the rest looked up from reference TRBV28 and TRBJ1-6, is DVKVTQSSRYLVKRTGEKVFLECVQDMDHENMFWYRQDPGLGLRLIYFSYDVKMKEKGDIPEGYSVSREKKERFSLILESASTNQTSMYLCASTHGQSAYFGNGTRLTVT.

The rearrangement joins TRBV10-3 to TRBJ2-4; TRBD2 might be the D (5 bases). The V end was cut by 3 bases, the J end by 8 bases, with 8 bases between. This CDR3 spans 12 amino acids. CDR1 ENHRY and CDR2 SYGVKD come from the germline V gene. CDR3 in DNA: TGTGCCATCAGTGAAGCTAGCCACATTCAGTACTTC. Translated: CAISEASHIQYF.